This record looks at one T cell receptor beta chain sequence and its context. The data stem from a study of blood T cell repertoires in COVID-19. Produced via immunoSEQ multiplex PCR; TCRdb's table is partial and in-frame only. Of a few hundred thousand clones listed, 88% are singletons. Trimming at V came to 2 bases and at J to 3 bases, leaving 11 bases not matched to a gene. The CDR3 loop spans 18 amino acids. The chain combines TRBV23-1 with TRBJ1-5; 9 nucleotides align to TRBD1. TRBV23-1 is treated as an ORF (open reading frame) with a function not yet certain. The sequenced material came from PBMCs or T cells enriched from blood (not recorded which). This TCR came from a woman in her fifties or sixties who had recovered from COVID-19. The CDR3 spells CASSQDPPGQGYNQPQHF. CDR3 nucleotide sequence: TGCGCCAGCAGTCAAGACCCTCCGGGACAGGGTTACAATCAGCCCCAGCATTTT.